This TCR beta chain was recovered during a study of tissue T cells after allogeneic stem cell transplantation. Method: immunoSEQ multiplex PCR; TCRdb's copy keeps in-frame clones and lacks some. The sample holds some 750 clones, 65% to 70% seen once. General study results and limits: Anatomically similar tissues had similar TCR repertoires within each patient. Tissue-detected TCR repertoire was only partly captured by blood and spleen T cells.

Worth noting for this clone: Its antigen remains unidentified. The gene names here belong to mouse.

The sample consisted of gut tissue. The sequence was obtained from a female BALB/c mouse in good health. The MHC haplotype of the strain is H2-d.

The sequenced CDR3 bases are TGTGCCAGCAGTGGGACGTTTGCTGAGCAGTTC. This encodes CASSGTFAEQF. In full, the CDR3 reads CASSGTFAEQFF. The chain links TRBV13-1 to TRBJ2-1, with D unresolved. The read ends 1 residue early relative to the CDR3; the germline J gene fills the gap. The CDR3 loop spans 12 amino acids. V lost 3 bases and J lost 6, with 7 bases in between. Germline CDR1 reads NSHNY; CDR2 reads SYGAGN.